This T cell receptor beta chain was found in a study of cytomegalovirus exposure and HLA in healthy donors. The CDR3 sequence is 15 residues long. Germline loops: CDR1 LNHDA, CDR2 SQIVND (reference sequence). V shed 7 bases and J shed 2 bases, with 14 bases lying between them. PCR used 60 Vbeta primers and 13 Jbeta primers. The method was immunoSEQ multiplex PCR; TCRdb's version includes in-frame clones alone and lacks a portion of them. The table shows approximately 76,000 clones, with 73% occurring only once. The V gene is TRBV19, the J gene TRBJ1-4, with D possibly being TRBD1 (5 bases). The TCR comes from a woman aged 40 to 55 in good health and CMV-seropositive. Sample: PBMCs. The CDR3 here is CASNAAGWTNEKLFF. The CDR3 nucleotides are TGTGCCAGTAACGCTGCAGGGTGGACTAATGAAAAACTGTTTTTT.